This T cell receptor (beta chain) was found in a study of cytomegalovirus exposure and HLA in healthy donors. Regarding this clone: What it binds is not known.

The PCR had 60 Vbeta and 13 Jbeta primers. Here immunoSEQ multiplex PCR was the method, and the copy in TCRdb shows in-frame clones only, minus some. This sample has about 190,000 clones; around 87% occur once, and the top ten carry around 1.5%. Germline loops: CDR1 SGHDT, CDR2 YYEEEE. V shed 3 bases and J shed 1 base, with 16 bases lying between them. The CDR3 loop spans 16 amino acids. Overall study results and limits: For most TCR sequences rarity was the rule, although some public TCRs occurred in many donors.

The TCR was taken from a woman under 30 in good health and CMV-seronegative. V gene TRBV5-6 combines with J gene TRBJ1-2; D might be TRBD1 (6 bases). Specimen: PBMCs. The CDR3 nucleotides read TGTGCCAGCAGCTCGGTGACGGACAGACTTAACTATGGCTACACCTTC. This sequence encodes CASSSVTDRLNYGYTF. Full variable domain (remainder filled in from reference TRBV5-6 and TRBJ1-2): DAGVTQSPTHLIKTRGQQVTLRCSPKSGHDTVSWYQQALGQGPQFIFQYYEEEERQRGNFPDRFSGHQFPNYSSELNVNALLLGDSALYLCASSSVTDRLNYGYTFGSGTRLTVV.